Listed below are T cell receptor beta chains from one sample, sequenced in a study of blood T cells in healthy people across ages. TCRdb analysed the 5' RACE reads with MiXCR anew, one entry per CDR3 protein. In the table there are 1 million or so distinct CDR3 sequences, around 27% of which are singletons. This same sample was also part of a study on T cells of mothers and their children.

The sequenced sample was blood. Source of these receptors: a girl aged 2-10 years in good health. CDR3s include the opening cysteine and the closing phenylalanine or tryptophan. A D gene is named only where the DNA matches it firmly. Some rows mark clone size as missing; the rest say once, few, many or name a class of expanded clone.

V: TRBV4-3
J: TRBJ2-7
D: TRBD1
size: few
DNA: TGCGCCAGCAGCCCGCACAGGGGAATGGGAAACGAGCAGTACTTC
CDR3: CASSPHRGMGNEQYF

V: TRBV7-2
J: TRBJ2-1
D: NA
size: NA
DNA: TGTGCCAGCAGCTTCAGGGGGGGGACCTACAATGAGCAGTTCTTC
CDR3: CASSFRGGTYNEQFF

V: TRBV5-1
J: TRBJ2-1
D: TRBD2
size: NA
DNA: TGCGCCAGCAGCTTGGTTCTTGCTGCTAGCGGGGAAAACAATGAGCAGTTCTTC
CDR3: CASSLVLAASGENNEQFF

V: TRBV27
J: TRBJ2-3
D: TRBD2
size: NA
DNA: TGTGCCAGCAGACAAAGACTAGCGGGTCTCACAGATACGCAGTATTTT
CDR3: CASRQRLAGLTDTQYF

V: TRBV5-1
J: TRBJ2-3
D: TRBD1
size: few
DNA: TGCGCCAGCAGCTTTTCCCGGGACAGGTTGGGCACAGATACGCAGTATTTT
CDR3: CASSFSRDRLGTDTQYF

V: TRBV20-1
J: TRBJ2-7
D: TRBD1
size: NA
DNA: TGCAGTGCTGGGACCGGGACAGGTAGCTACGAGCAGTACTTC
CDR3: CSAGTGTGSYEQYF

V: TRBV12-3/TRBV12-4
J: TRBJ1-2
D: TRBD1
size: many
DNA: TGTGCCAGCACCCCGACAGGGACATATGGCTACACCTTC
CDR3: CASTPTGTYGYTF

V: TRBV19
J: TRBJ2-1
D: NA
size: NA
DNA: TGTGCCAGTAGTATAGGTGGCGGGACCAAGAGGAATGAGCAGTTCTTC
CDR3: CASSIGGGTKRNEQFF

V: TRBV12-5
J: TRBJ1-4
D: NA
size: NA
DNA: TGTGCTAGTGGTTTGATCCCCGAAGAGGCGAAACTGTTTTTT
CDR3: CASGLIPEEAKLFF

V: TRBV9
J: TRBJ2-7
D: TRBD2
size: few
DNA: TGTGCCAGCAGCGAAACTAGCGGGATGGACGAGCAGTACTTC
CDR3: CASSETSGMDEQYF

V: TRBV20-1
J: TRBJ2-3
D: NA
size: few
DNA: TGCAGTGCTAGGCTATTTTTCACAGATACGCAGTATTTT
CDR3: CSARLFFTDTQYF

V: TRBV6-1
J: TRBJ2-7
D: NA
size: few
DNA: TGTGCCAGCAGTGTCCGAGGGACGTCCTCCTACGAGCAGTACTTC
CDR3: CASSVRGTSSYEQYF

V: TRBV11-2
J: TRBJ2-5
D: NA
size: NA
DNA: TGTGCCAGCAGCTTAACAAATATTGGGGAGACCCAGTACTTC
CDR3: CASSLTNIGETQYF

V: TRBV4-2
J: TRBJ1-2
D: TRBD1
size: NA
DNA: TGTGCCAGCAGCCAAGGTCCTTCTGGACAGGGACTATATTACTATGGCTACACCTTC
CDR3: CASSQGPSGQGLYYYGYTF

V: TRBV7-9
J: TRBJ2-1
D: NA
size: few
DNA: TGTGCCAGCAGCTTCACAGGTTCACTCTACAATGAGCAGTTCTTC
CDR3: CASSFTGSLYNEQFF

V: TRBV6-5
J: TRBJ1-1
D: NA
size: few
DNA: TGTGCCAGCAGCCCGAGTGTCTTTACGAACACTGAAGCTTTCTTT
CDR3: CASSPSVFTNTEAFF

V: TRBV12-3/TRBV12-4
J: TRBJ2-3
D: TRBD1
size: few
DNA: TGTGCCAGCAGCTCGTACAAGGGACAGACAACAGATACGCAGTATTTT
CDR3: CASSSYKGQTTDTQYF

V: TRBV12-3/TRBV12-4
J: TRBJ1-1
D: NA
size: NA
DNA: TGTGCCAGCAGTTTCCATCTCACTGAAGCTTTCTTT
CDR3: CASSFHLTEAFF

V: TRBV11-2
J: TRBJ1-1
D: NA
size: NA
DNA: TGTGCCAGCAGGATCGAGGGGCTGAACACTGAAGCTTTCTTT
CDR3: CASRIEGLNTEAFF

V: TRBV27
J: TRBJ2-1
D: NA
size: few
DNA: TGTGCCAGCAGTTTGTCCGGACTCCTTCCACACAATGAGCAGTTCTTC
CDR3: CASSLSGLLPHNEQFF

V: TRBV4-1
J: TRBJ2-7
D: NA
size: few
DNA: TGCGCCAGCAGCGATCCACTAGCCGGGGCCTACGAGCAGTACTTC
CDR3: CASSDPLAGAYEQYF

V: TRBV6-1
J: TRBJ2-3
D: TRBD2
size: NA
DNA: TGTGCCAGCAGTGAAGCGATAACTAGCGATAGCACAGATACGCAGTATTTT
CDR3: CASSEAITSDSTDTQYF

V: TRBV7-9
J: TRBJ2-5
D: TRBD2
size: NA
DNA: TGTGCCAGCAGCTTACTAGGGAGTAGCGGGAGAGGAGAGACCCAGTACTTC
CDR3: CASSLLGSSGRGETQYF

V: TRBV6-6
J: TRBJ1-5
D: TRBD1
size: few
DNA: TGTGCCAGCAGTCACCCGGGACAGGAGAATCAGCCCCAGCATTTT
CDR3: CASSHPGQENQPQHF

V: TRBV3-1
J: TRBJ2-1
D: TRBD2
size: NA
DNA: TGTGCCAGCAGCCAAGGACTAGCGGGAGGGCCCAATGAGCAGTTCTTC
CDR3: CASSQGLAGGPNEQFF

V: TRBV2
J: TRBJ2-1
D: NA
size: NA
DNA: TGTGCCAGCACCGAAGAACAAGCGGCGTACAATGAGCAGTTCTTC
CDR3: CASTEEQAAYNEQFF

V: TRBV29-1
J: TRBJ2-7
D: NA
size: NA
DNA: TGCAGCGTTGGGACAGTTCTTACCTACGAGCAGTACTTC
CDR3: CSVGTVLTYEQYF

V: TRBV6-5
J: TRBJ2-7
D: TRBD2
size: NA
DNA: TGTGCCAGCGGAGTCCGGTTGGGGACTACTAGCGAGCAGTACTTC
CDR3: CASGVRLGTTSEQYF

V: TRBV3-1
J: TRBJ2-5
D: TRBD2
size: few
DNA: TGTGCCAGCAGCCAATCTGGGGGGGGTGACCAAGAGACCCAGTACTTC
CDR3: CASSQSGGGDQETQYF

V: TRBV5-1
J: TRBJ1-1
D: NA
size: NA
DNA: TGCGCCAGCAGCTCTCTGGGAACCAGGGCTGTGAACACTGAAGCTTTCTTT
CDR3: CASSSLGTRAVNTEAFF

V: TRBV2
J: TRBJ2-5
D: NA
size: many
DNA: TGTGCCAGCAGCGGGATAGGAGAGACCCAGTACTTC
CDR3: CASSGIGETQYF

V: TRBV29-1
J: TRBJ2-5
D: TRBD1
size: few
DNA: TGCAGCGTTGCCTCGGGACAGTACCAAGAGACCCAGTACTTC
CDR3: CSVASGQYQETQYF

V: TRBV25-1
J: TRBJ2-1
D: NA
size: few
DNA: TGTGCCAGCAGTTTGGGACTTGGGGGGCAGTTCTTC
CDR3: CASSLGLGGQFF

V: TRBV12-3/TRBV12-4
J: TRBJ2-5
D: TRBD2
size: many
DNA: TGTGCCAGCAAGCCCCTGGGGGGGGGAGAGACCCAGTACTTC
CDR3: CASKPLGGGETQYF

V: TRBV5-1
J: TRBJ1-4
D: NA
size: NA
DNA: TGCGCCAGCAGCCCGTTTGGGGGCTACGGAACTAATGAAAAACTGTTTTTT
CDR3: CASSPFGGYGTNEKLFF

V: TRBV19
J: TRBJ2-1
D: NA
size: few
DNA: TGTGCCAGTAGTATAGATCGTGAGAGGGTGAGCTACAATGAGCAGTTCTTC
CDR3: CASSIDRERVSYNEQFF

V: TRBV4-3
J: TRBJ2-3
D: TRBD1
size: NA
DNA: TGCGCCAGCAGCCAAGTCGGGGGGACAGGGAGAGATACGCAGTATTTT
CDR3: CASSQVGGTGRDTQYF

V: TRBV6-2/TRBV6-3
J: TRBJ2-1
D: TRBD2
size: NA
DNA: TGTGCCAGCAGTTCGTATATAGCGGGGGGAGACAATGAGCAGTTCTTC
CDR3: CASSSYIAGGDNEQFF

V: TRBV5-1
J: TRBJ1-4
D: TRBD1
size: NA
DNA: TGTGCCAGCAGCACGACAGGGTCAGGGGAAAAACTGTTTTTT
CDR3: CASSTTGSGEKLFF

V: TRBV4-3
J: TRBJ1-1
D: NA
size: NA
DNA: TGCGCCAGCAGCCAAGAGGGGACTGGGAGGCTGAACACTGAAGCTTTCTTT
CDR3: CASSQEGTGRLNTEAFF

V: TRBV4-3
J: TRBJ2-1
D: NA
size: NA
DNA: TGCGCCAGCAGCCAGGAGGGGGGACATGAGCAGTTCTTC
CDR3: CASSQEGGHEQFF

V: TRBV28
J: TRBJ1-5
D: NA
size: NA
DNA: TGTGCCAGCAGTTCTGATCAAACTAATCAGCCCCAGCATTTT
CDR3: CASSSDQTNQPQHF

V: TRBV12-3/TRBV12-4
J: TRBJ2-1
D: NA
size: few
DNA: TGTGCCAGCGGCCCTAGGGGGGACGGTCACAATGAGCAGTTCTTC
CDR3: CASGPRGDGHNEQFF

V: TRBV20-1
J: TRBJ2-3
D: TRBD2
size: NA
DNA: TGCAGTGCTAGAGAGAGCGGGGGAACAGATACGCAGTATTTT
CDR3: CSARESGGTDTQYF

V: TRBV20-1
J: TRBJ1-2
D: NA
size: NA
DNA: TGCAGTGCTTCCCTCAAGATATCGTATGGCTACACCTTC
CDR3: CSASLKISYGYTF